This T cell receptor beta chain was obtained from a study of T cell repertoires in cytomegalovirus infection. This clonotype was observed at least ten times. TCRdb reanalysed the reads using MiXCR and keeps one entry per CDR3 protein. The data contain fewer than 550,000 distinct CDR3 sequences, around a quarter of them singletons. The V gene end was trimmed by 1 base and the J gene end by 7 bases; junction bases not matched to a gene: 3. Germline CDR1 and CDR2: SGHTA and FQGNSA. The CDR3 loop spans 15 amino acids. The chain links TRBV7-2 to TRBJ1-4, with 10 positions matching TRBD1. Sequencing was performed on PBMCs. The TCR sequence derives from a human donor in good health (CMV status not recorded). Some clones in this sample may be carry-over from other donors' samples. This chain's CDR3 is CASSLDRDRGEKLFF. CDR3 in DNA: TGTGCCAGCAGCTTAGACCGGGACAGGGGTGAAAAACTGTTTTTT. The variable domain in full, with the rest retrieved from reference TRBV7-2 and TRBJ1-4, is GAGVSQSPSNKVTEKGKDVELRCDPISGHTALYWYRQSLGQGLEFLIYFQGNSAPDKSGLPSDRFSAERTGGSVSTLTIQRTQQEDSAVYLCASSLDRDRGEKLFFGSGTQLSVL.